This T cell receptor beta chain was recovered during a study of cytomegalovirus exposure and HLA in healthy donors. Study-wide context: Assignment to the Caucasian-associated ancestry cluster applied to less than 85% of the approximately 420 genotyped donors.

The CDR3 totals 12 residues. CDR1 is SGHRS and CDR2 is YFSETQ in the germline V gene. V was cut by 1 base and J by 5 bases, with 5 bases left in between. With regard to this clone: The antigen is undetermined.

With 60 Vbeta and 13 Jbeta primers, the PCR was carried out. Sequencing was performed with immunoSEQ multiplex PCR; in TCRdb, only in-frame clones are kept and a portion is missing. Of around 200,000 clones in the sample, roughly 84% are singletons; the top ten hold around 1.2%. Study-level findings and limits: The sole available immune exposure information was CMV serostatus. Through in vitro validation, a few CMV-associated chains were shown to be specific for CMV antigens. A later analysis showed that HLA-associated TCR beta chains had undergone more clonal expansion than equally common others.

The genes are TRBV5-1 and TRBJ2-3, with D unresolved. The clonotype comes from a girl aged 2 to 9 in good health and CMV-seropositive. Source material: PBMCs. The DNA for the CDR3 is TGCGCCAGCAGCTTGCTAGGAGATACGCAGTATTTT. As protein: CASSLLGDTQYF.